This T cell receptor (beta chain) was recorded in a study of control samples from healthy donors and cancer patients. Trimming removed 0 bases at V and 2 bases at J, with 20 bases between. In germline, CDR1 is SGHDT, CDR2 YYEEEE. The CDR3 is 18 amino acids. TCRdb's copy holds only in-frame clones and misses some; the assay was immunoSEQ multiplex PCR. The top ten clones hold more than 6.5% of a sample with 150,000 or so clones, about 90% of them seen once. The V and J genes are TRBV5-6 and TRBJ1-1, with D tentatively TRBD1 (5 bases). This clonotype was sampled from a young man in good health. Sample: blood. The CDR3 DNA sequence: TGTGCCAGCAGCTTGGATAGGACCAGGGCCCCGTTTAACACTGAAGCTTTCTTT. Translated, it gives CASSLDRTRAPFNTEAFF.